This T cell receptor beta chain is drawn from a study of cytomegalovirus exposure and HLA in healthy donors (dated by TCRdb to about 2017). General notes on the study: According to an earlier analysis of 587 of the donors, some 170 million T cells yielded roughly 110 million unique TCR beta sequences and about 280 Gb of sequence data. A separate validation cohort of more than 100 different subjects was used in addition to the roughly 670-subject first cohort. The study combined high-throughput TCR immunosequencing, statistical association of individual TCRs with disease status, and machine learning to predict cytomegalovirus infection status. Typing coverage differed by locus: A, B, C, DRB1 and DQB1 were typed in about 620-630 donors, DQA1 in 500 to 550, DPA1 in 600 to 610, and DPB1 in just under 490. An earlier analysis of roughly 580 of the donors used high-throughput TCR beta sequencing to judge whether each TCR beta V gene segment behaved as functional or pseudogenic. Rather than drawing on any new phenotypic data, the later analysis identified candidate immune exposures from TCR beta sequences and the way those sequences occurred across donors. The study used immunosequencing to profile the T cell repertoires of around 600 subjects and linked those repertoires to cytomegalovirus serostatus. Roughly 310 gigabases of sequencing data and approximately 85 million unique TCR sequences were included in an early release covering roughly 600 HLA-typed donors. In a later analysis, previously published TCR beta repertoires from fewer than 750 donors were re-analyzed and high-resolution HLA genotyping was added so that TCR occurrence patterns could be studied. The genetic ancestry cluster associated with self-reported Caucasian donors included 70% to 85% of the approximately 430 genotyped donors. Among 398 genotyped donors of the cohort, an average of approximately 250,000 unique TCR beta nucleotide sequences were sequenced per donor, 15% to 20% of them non-productive. Because of strong linkage in the cohort, four or five DR-DQ haplotypes were treated as single units for association and clustering. Genome-wide SNP genotypes for about 55% of the 666 donors were used in a later genetic analysis, which treated that subset as a discovery cohort. HLA typing covered class I and class II loci at four-digit resolution. The aim of the study was to test whether cataloging public T cell receptors could identify signatures of past pathogen exposure. Donor age, sex, ethnicity and CMV serostatus were collected together with the repertoire data. Every repertoire in the discovery cohort had been generated on one and the same sequencing platform. What the research found in general, with its limitations: In vitro tests confirmed that a few of the cytomegalovirus-associated TCR beta chains recognize cytomegalovirus antigens. Correlated functional status among segregating V segments might reflect linkage disequilibrium, but an unknown experimental factor could not be ruled out. V-gene and J-gene trimming of TCR beta chains was associated with a missense DCLRE1C variant in a later genetic analysis, and the association was replicated in an independent cohort. A total of roughly 160 TCR beta chains were listed by the study as associated with cytomegalovirus. A later analysis associated about 17,000 TCR beta sequences with specific HLA alleles at a false discovery rate of 0.05. Because counts were too low, roughly 18 rarely observed V segments, including chromosome 9 orphons, were left out of the earlier analysis of 587 of the donors. A further reported finding was that TCR beta sequences accurately predicted the HLA-A and HLA-B alleles for most subjects in the first cohort. Some IMGT-functional V segments, including TRBV6-2 and TRBV6-3, could not be told apart with the 87-base-pair reads, so those segments were excluded. Because some donors lacked HLA typing at each locus, the association tests relied only on the typed subset. Several of the top co-occurrence clusters appeared to be linked to parvovirus B19, influenza, CMV and Epstein-Barr virus, according to a later analysis. A later analysis found that HLA-associated TCR beta chains were more clonally expanded and had lower generation probabilities than equally common non-associated chains. In an earlier analysis of about 550 of the donors, most TCR beta V segments were observed in productive rearrangements about 87% or about 30% of the time, broadly matching IMGT annotations. Assigning TCR associations to individual alleles was difficult when HLA alleles, especially DR and DQ, strongly co-occurred. The authors suggested that the approach could potentially be generalized to other disease states and immunological phenotypes. According to a later analysis, most CMV-associated TCR beta chains appeared to be HLA-restricted, and the HLA associations seemed to be driven largely by CMV exposure. Roughly uniform sequencing depth across donors was assumed in presence/absence analyses, although this assumption may not hold. Immune exposure information for the cohort was limited to CMV serostatus. In this cohort, only TCR beta chains were sequenced, and detectable features were limited by the absence of alpha or paired-chain data. In a later analysis, TCR association rates were found to vary across HLA loci, with the most associated TCRs seen for DRB1 alleles and the fewest for HLA-C alleles. In a later genetic analysis, fewer N-insertions in productive TCRs were reported among donors in an Asian-associated ancestry cluster than the roughly 700-donor mean. The classifier was reported to diagnose cytomegalovirus status with high specificity and sensitivity in both the original and validation cohorts. The sequencing pipeline was judged likely to have produced a cluster of highly shared sequence variants as a technical artifact. Most TCR sequences were observed very rarely across donors, whereas some public TCRs were present in many individuals.

As concerns this clone: The antigen it binds to is not known.

The library was prepared using the immunoSEQ multiplex PCR assay. For the multiplex PCR, a mixture combining 60 forward primers for TCR Vbeta segments and 13 reverse primers for TCR Jbeta segments was used. The CDR3 region of rearranged TCR beta genes was amplified from genomic DNA with a multiplex PCR assay. The Illumina HiSeq System was used to sequence the amplified TCR beta libraries as 87-base-pair reads. Per the original workflow: Across the 600 to 700 repertoires, a later analysis counted some 80 million unique TCR beta chains, roughly 11 million of which were shared by at least two donors. To remove PCR and sequencing errors, raw reads were error-corrected and collapsed into unique sequences using a nearest-neighbor algorithm that merged closely related sequences. To assign V, D and J gene segments, CDR3 sequences were aligned to IMGT reference sequences. For a sequence to be retained, a match of at least six nucleotides to both a V gene segment and a J gene segment was required. A rearrangement counted as productive if the CDR3 had no stop codons and remained in frame with V and J, and every other rearrangement counted as non-productive. CDR3 was defined according to IMGT convention as the region running from the second conserved V-encoded cysteine to the conserved J-encoded phenylalanine. The earlier analysis of 587 of the donors excluded sequences that lacked an unambiguous match to a single V gene segment. An earlier analysis of 587 of the donors classified V segments as functional when productive rearrangements were above 56.7% and as segregating when the standard deviation between donors was above 5%. To diagnose cytomegalovirus status from the catalog of TCR beta chain sequences, a statistical classification framework was built. A later analysis assigned V and J genes by comparing TCR nucleotide sequences with IMGT/GENE-DB human TR gene sequences. A later analysis assigned CDR3 sequences and most-parsimonious VDJ recombination scenarios with the TCRdist pipeline. In a later analysis, each TCR beta chain was defined by its CDR3 amino acid sequence together with its V-gene family, and reads lacking a unique V-gene family were excluded. As a way to deal with suspected cross-contamination and a sequencing artifact, a later analysis dropped 450 to 600 nucleotide sequences that were highly shared and had low generation probability. For each public chain, a later analysis derived a clonal expansion index from normalized ranks of inferred template counts within each repertoire. In a later analysis, generation probabilities were computed using a VDJ recombination model fitted to out-of-frame rearrangements, and the results were checked against IGoR. In a later analysis, TCR-TCR, TCR-HLA and TCR-CMV co-occurrence was scored with hypergeometric tests, and a repertoire-size bias correction was applied to TCR pairs. In a later analysis, false discovery rates were estimated by permuting HLA or CMV assignments 20 times. In a later analysis, co-occurring TCRs were grouped with DBSCAN, and TCRdist sequence similarity was added when clustering was performed within HLA-allele-positive subsets. Repertoires with fewer than 30,000 or more than 120,000 public chains were left out of co-occurrence clustering, as were about 5 repertoires with anomalous nucleotide sharing. The immuneACCESS repertoire file appears here via TCRdb, limited to in-frame rearrangements. These files lack a portion of the clones; in checked studies, under half of the deficit traces to unresolved V genes, and the cause of the others is not known. V, J and clone size derive from that table, while D and trimming were established from the DNA sequence. This sample's table lists more than 50,000 clones. The ten top clones hold about 6.7% of the sample.

From a lookup of the germline V gene, CDR1 and CDR2 are SGHRS and YFSETQ. A distance of 11 bases separates the germline ends of V and J, which lose 5 bases and 0 bases respectively. The CDR3 goes from the cysteine to the phenylalanine over 14 residues. Only the CDR3 portion is preserved as DNA: 42 bases, with reading frame beginning at the first base. The cohort consisted of approximately 670 healthy bone marrow donors. At the time of sampling, all cohort members were nominally healthy, though unrecorded immune exposures were likely present. The donor tested CMV seronegative and was one of the 352 seronegative cohort members. A peripheral blood sample was collected from each donor, and TCR beta sequencing was performed on peripheral blood mononuclear cells. Genomic DNA was extracted from the blood cell samples with the Qiagen DNeasy Blood Extraction Kit.

Sample: PBMCs. The sequence was obtained from a woman aged 40 to 50 in good health and CMV-seronegative. The V and J segments used are TRBV5-1 and TRBJ1-1; the D gene identity is not certain. The bases are TGCGCCAGCAGTTTTGGAGTTCTGAACACTGAAGCTTTCTTT. Translated, this gives CASSFGVLNTEAFF.